These 14 T cell receptor beta chains originate from one sample sequenced in a study of shared clonotypes between healthy human individuals. Assay used: immunoSEQ multiplex PCR; TCRdb lists only in-frame clones, some missing. The data hold a few million clones, with about 93% observed a single time. Naive CD8 cells comprised CD45RO-negative, CCR7-positively selected cells, excluding terminally differentiated effector memory CD45RA+ cells. Sequenced sample: naive CD8+ T cells from PBMCs. These receptors were taken from a young man in good health. Some clones in this sample may be carry-over from other donors' samples.

V usage is TRBV7-3 and J usage is TRBJ1-1; D gene uncertain. V lost 3 bases and J lost 1, with 6 bases in between. This CDR3 comprises 13 residues. CDR1 and CDR2 from the germline V gene are SGHTA and FQGTGA. The CDR3 coding sequence is TGTGCCAGCAGCTTTTCAAAGAACACTGAAGCTTTCTTT. Translating it yields CASSFSKNTEAFF.

The chain is built from TRBV2 and TRBJ2-4; possibly TRBD1 or TRBD2 for D (6 bases each). The germline gives CDR1 SNHLY, CDR2 FYNNEI. CDR3 length: 15 residues. The ends were cut back, 7 bases at V and 0 bases at J, with 13 bases in the middle. CDR3 loop: CASMGGLGAKNIQYF. As DNA, the CDR3 is TGTGCCAGCATGGGGGGCTTAGGAGCCAAAAACATTCAGTACTTC.

V usage is TRBV6-4 and J usage is TRBJ2-7, with 7 bases matching TRBD1. CDR3 length: 16 amino acids. Germline loops: CDR1 MRHNA, CDR2 SNTAGT. After removal of 8 bases from V and 0 bases from J, the junction contained 13 bases not matched to a gene. This CDR3 is CASGRKTRDSSYEQYF. In DNA, the CDR3 is TGTGCCAGCGGACGAAAAACCCGGGACAGCTCCTACGAGCAGTACTTC.

The chain combines TRBV5-8 with TRBJ2-5; the D is unclear. Germline values: CDR1 SGHTS, CDR2 YDEGEE. Trimming removed 2 bases from V and 7 bases from J, with 6 bases in between. There are 11 residues in the CDR3. This CDR3 is CASSFPGTQYF. CDR3 DNA sequence: TGTGCCAGCAGCTTCCCCGGGACCCAGTACTTC.

A word on this clone: This same CDR3 is encoded by further DNA sequences in the sample. The J gene is TRBJ2-3, the V gene TRBV7-3; possibly TRBD1 or TRBD2 for D (5 bases each). The CDR3 spans 14 residues. Germline V CDR1 and CDR2: SGHTA, FQGTGA. V was pared by 4 bases and J by 1 base, with 9 bases between. This chain's CDR3 is CASSSVGGTDTQYF. In DNA form, the CDR3 reads TGTGCCAGCAGCTCGGTGGGGGGCACAGATACGCAGTATTTT.

This chain links TRBV7-9 with TRBJ1-2; perhaps TRBD1 as D (6 bases). The CDR3 totals 14 residues. Germline V lookup: CDR1 SEHNR, CDR2 FQNEAQ (reference sequence). V dropped 4 bases and J dropped 2 bases, with 11 bases sitting between them. The CDR3 protein is CASSSGTPNYGYTF. The CDR3 bases are TGTGCCAGCAGCTCTGGGACACCAAACTATGGCTACACCTTC.

The gene calls are TRBV12-5 and TRBJ2-3; D is unresolved. Between the trimmed V and J ends, which lost 6 bases and 7 bases, there was a span of 11 bases. CDR1 is LGHNT, CDR2 FRNRAP, per germline. The CDR3 loop spans 12 amino acids. The CDR3 bases are TGTGCTAGTGGCTCAGGCTATTATACGCAGTATTTT. Translated, it gives CASGSGYYTQYF.

The J gene is TRBJ1-2, the V gene TRBV19; a weak D match, TRBD1 (5 bases). V was shortened by 8 bases and J by 8 bases, with 15 bases between the two germline ends. From germline, CDR1 is LNHDA and CDR2 SQIVND (reference sequence). The CDR3 is 12 amino acids. CDR3 DNA: TGTGCCAGTGATTCAGGGAAGAGCGGCTACACCTTC. It yields the protein CASDSGKSGYTF.

The chain couples TRBV9 to TRBJ2-7; tentatively, D is TRBD2 (5 bases). Trimming pared 0 bases from V and 0 bases from J, leaving 10 bases between. CDR3 length: 15 residues. The germline gives CDR1 SGDLS, CDR2 YYNGEE. CDR3 coding DNA: TGTGCCAGCAGCGTAGGGACTCAAAGCTCCTACGAGCAGTACTTC. This sequence encodes CASSVGTQSSYEQYF.

In its sample, this clone was seen once. The same CDR3 arises from other DNA sequences in this sample as well. The rearrangement joins TRBV27 to TRBJ1-5, with D maybe TRBD1 (6 bases). This CDR3 is 14 amino acids long. Trimming pared 2 bases from V and 6 bases from J, leaving 11 bases between. Per germline, CDR1 MNHEY and CDR2 SMNVEV (reference sequence). The CDR3 sequence is CASSLVGGVQPQHF. The CDR3 region has the DNA TGTGCCAGCAGTTTAGTCGGGGGCGTTCAGCCCCAGCATTTT.

This sequence joins TRBV5-8 and TRBJ1-5; 9 bases match TRBD1. Per the germline V gene, CDR1 is SGHTS and CDR2 is YDEGEE. Germline trimming cut 0 bases from V and 7 bases from J; bases unmatched to any gene: 8. The CDR3 length is 16 residues. CDR3 sequence: CASSLEPGQGLQPQHF. CDR3 DNA: TGTGCCAGCAGCTTGGAGCCGGGACAGGGATTACAGCCCCAGCATTTT.

With respect to this clone: Other DNA sequences in the same sample also yield this CDR3. The chain combines TRBV7-9 with TRBJ2-7; 8 nucleotides match TRBD2. The junction had 7 bases not matched to a gene; V was cut back by 4 bases and J by 2 bases. Germline V CDR1 and CDR2: SEHNR, FQNEAQ (reference sequence). This CDR3 has 15 residues. CDR3 loop: CASSSPGLGTYEQYF. The CDR3 region has the DNA TGTGCCAGCAGCTCACCGGGACTAGGAACCTACGAGCAGTACTTC.

This clone was seen a single time. The chain couples TRBV5-6 to TRBJ1-2; unclear D gene. Germline CDR1 SGHDT, CDR2 YYEEEE. The CDR3 runs 13 residues. The V end lost 3 bases, the J end lost 5 bases, and 11 bases lay between the germline ends. The chain's CDR3 is CASSSQDTYGYTF. DNA of the CDR3: TGTGCCAGCAGCTCCCAAGACACGTATGGCTACACCTTC.

This clone was counted only a few times. The chain recombines TRBV6-5 with TRBJ1-2; D remains unclear. Germline values: CDR1 MNHEY, CDR2 SVGAGI. This CDR3 has 15 residues. With 0 bases removed from V and 4 bases from J, the gap between germline ends came to 12 bases. The CDR3 nucleotides read TGTGCCAGCAGTTACTCGCTTGACGGAAGCTATGGCTACACCTTC. Translation gives CASSYSLDGSYGYTF.